A single sample gave rise to the 24 T cell receptor beta chains below, sequenced in a study of blood T cell repertoires in COVID-19 (dated by TCRdb to 2018 to 2020). Library creation used the immunoSEQ multiplex PCR assay. The table was pulled from immuneACCESS by TCRdb, which kept in-frame rearrangements only. Such tables lose some clones; where checked, under half of the loss comes from unresolved V genes, and the rest has no known cause. In all, the sample holds some 260,000 clones, and approximately 91% of those were seen once. The ten largest make up under 0.95% of the sample. Sample: peripheral blood. Source of these receptors: a woman in her thirties with acute or convalescent COVID-19.

V usage is TRBV9 and J usage is TRBJ2-5; D might be TRBD2 (7 bases). With 4 bases removed from V and 5 bases from J, the gap between germline ends came to 24 bases. This CDR3 region has 17 residues. Germline values: CDR1 SGDLS, CDR2 YYNGEE. Written as DNA, the CDR3 is TGTGCCAGCAGCCCAAAGGGGGGGGGAACTAGTTCGGAGACCCAGTACTTC. It codes for CASSPKGGGTSSETQYF.

This chain uses TRBV20-1 with TRBJ1-1; possibly TRBD1 for D (6 bases). V dropped 3 bases and J dropped 7 bases, with 9 bases sitting between them. The germline gives CDR1 DFQATT, CDR2 SNEGSKA (reference sequence). This CDR3 is 11 amino acids long. The CDR3 loop is CSARADSEAFF. The DNA for the CDR3 is TGCAGTGCTAGGGCGGACAGTGAAGCTTTCTTT.

This clone was counted a few times. The gene calls are TRBV6-2 or TRBV6-3 and TRBJ2-7; D may be TRBD2 (5 bases). V was pared by 2 bases and J by 1 base, with 12 bases between. The CDR3 sequence is 15 residues long. Germline lookup yields CDR1 MNHEY and CDR2 SVGEGT. This CDR3 is CASSYLGVGSYEQYF. DNA for the CDR3: TGTGCCAGCAGTTACCTCGGGGTGGGTTCCTACGAGCAGTACTTC.

This chain links TRBV7-9 with TRBJ1-2, with D tentatively TRBD1 (5 bases). CDR1 and CDR2 from the germline V gene are SEHNR and FQNEAQ (reference sequence). V was clipped by 5 bases and J by 8 bases, with 21 bases between them. The CDR3 has 15 amino acids. This chain's CDR3 is CASSQQGSPGSGYTF. The DNA of the CDR3 is TGTGCCAGCAGCCAGCAGGGCTCTCCAGGTTCGGGCTACACCTTC.

The V and J genes are TRBV28 and TRBJ2-1; no firm D call. This CDR3 region has 14 residues. CDR1 and CDR2 from the germline V gene are MDHEN and SYDVKM. The V end lost 6 bases, the J end lost 3 bases, and 12 bases lay between the germline ends. For the CDR3, the DNA is TGTGCCAGCAGCAGAAACACAGTCTACAATGAGCAGTTCTTC. Amino acids: CASSRNTVYNEQFF.

The J gene is TRBJ2-7, the V gene TRBV11-2; 8 nucleotides agree with TRBD2. Germline V gene sequence: CDR1 SGHAT, CDR2 FQNNGV. V shed 2 bases and J 5 bases; nucleotides not matched to a gene: 11. This CDR3 comprises 16 residues. CDR3 residues: CASSLRTGGPVNEQYF. Written as DNA, the CDR3 is TGTGCCAGCAGCTTAAGGACGGGAGGGCCCGTGAACGAGCAGTACTTC. The variable domain in full, with the rest retrieved from reference TRBV11-2 and TRBJ2-7, is EAGVAQSPRYKIIEKRQSVAFWCNPISGHATLYWYQQILGQGPKLLIQFQNNGVVDDSQLPKDRFSAERLKGVDSTLKIQPAKLEDSAVYLCASSLRTGGPVNEQYFGPGTRLTVT.

V usage is TRBV24-1 and J usage is TRBJ2-5; 8 bases fit TRBD1. The CDR3 is 14 residues long. The V gene end was trimmed by 4 bases and the J gene end by 4 bases; junction bases not matched to a gene: 4. The germline CDR1 and CDR2 sequences are KGHDR and SFDVKD. CDR3 amino acids: CATSEPGTGETQYF. In DNA, the CDR3 is TGTGCCACCAGTGAACCCGGGACAGGAGAGACCCAGTACTTC.

This chain joins TRBV3-1 (or the pseudogene TRBV3-2) and TRBJ2-5, with 14 bases fitting TRBD2. This CDR3 spans 17 amino acids. Germline V gives CDR1 LGHDT, CDR2 YNNKEL (reference sequence). V was pared by 5 bases and J by 2 bases, with 7 bases of the junction left unmatched. The CDR3: CASSKGTSGGHQETQYF. CDR3 bases: TGTGCCAGCAGCAAGGGGACTAGCGGGGGCCATCAAGAGACCCAGTACTTC.

The table lists this clone with a count of one. This rearrangement joins TRBV27 to TRBJ1-3; no clear D gene. CDR3 length equals 13 residues. Germline-derived CDR1 and CDR2 are MNHEY and SMNVEV (reference sequence). V lost 2 bases, J lost 4 bases, and 6 bases lay in between. The CDR3, as DNA: TGTGCCAGCAGTTTAGTTCAGGGAAACACCATATATTTT. Residues: CASSLVQGNTIYF.

The rearrangement joins TRBV19 to TRBJ1-6; 9 bases map to TRBD1. Germline V gene data show CDR1 as LNHDA and CDR2 as SQIVND (reference sequence). CDR3 length: 14 residues. The J segment lost 8 bases and the V segment lost 7 bases, leaving 6 bases of the junction unmatched. CDR3 coding DNA: TGTGCCAGTAACCCGACAGGGGGGGATTCACCCCTCCACTTT. Translation: CASNPTGGDSPLHF.

This chain uses TRBV29-1 with TRBJ2-7; D not certain. There are 13 residues in the CDR3. V was cut by 4 bases and J by 1 base, with 11 bases left in between. Germline CDR1 and CDR2: SQVTM and ANQGSEA. The CDR3 DNA sequence: TGCAGCGTTGCCGGTCGCGCTTCCTACGAGCAGTACTTC. It yields the protein CSVAGRASYEQYF.

The rearrangement links TRBV6-1 to TRBJ2-2; D is possibly TRBD1 (5 bases). There are 12 residues in the CDR3. The germline V gene has CDR1 MNHNS and CDR2 SASEGT. With 3 bases removed from V and 6 bases from J, the gap between germline ends came to 5 bases. The CDR3 sequence: CASSDRAGELFF. The CDR3 DNA reads TGTGCCAGCAGTGACAGGGCCGGGGAGCTGTTTTTT.

The chain links TRBV11-3 to TRBJ2-7; no firm D call. Trimming removed 5 bases from V and 1 base from J, with 12 bases in between. In germline, CDR1 is SGHNT, CDR2 YENEEA. There are 14 residues in the CDR3. CDR3 bases: TGTGCCAGCAGCCCCACCCTCACATCCTACGAGCAGTACTTC. Its translation: CASSPTLTSYEQYF.

The chain links TRBV5-4 to TRBJ2-3; D uncertain. The germline V gene has CDR1 SGHNT and CDR2 YYREEE (reference sequence). This CDR3 region has 11 residues. Deletions cut 3 bases from V and 4 bases from J, with 3 bases between. The DNA for the CDR3 is TGTGCCAGCAGCTCTTCAGATACGCAGTATTTT. Protein: CASSSSDTQYF.

The CDR3 region is CASSLTRGYTEAFF. As DNA, the CDR3 is TGCGCCAGCAGCCTCACCAGGGGATACACTGAAGCTTTCTTT. The chain is built from TRBV4-1 and TRBJ1-1, with D possibly being TRBD1 (6 bases). From germline, CDR1 is MGHRA and CDR2 YSYEKL. The CDR3 contains 14 residues. Trimming shortened V by 4 bases and J by 3 bases, and 12 bases separated the two germline ends.

This CDR3 is CASSQSSAGGGEDTQYF. The CDR3 nucleotides are TGCGCCAGCAGCCAATCGTCGGCGGGAGGGGGGGAAGATACGCAGTATTTT. The rearrangement uses TRBV4-3 and TRBJ2-3, with 9 bases fitting TRBD2. CDR1 and CDR2 (germline): LGHNA, YSLEER. This CDR3 spans 17 amino acids. Trimming cost V 2 bases and J 5 bases; bases outside gene matches: 11.

V and J are TRBV7-4 and TRBJ2-7, with 7 positions matching TRBD2. Germline V gives CDR1 SGHVT, CDR2 SQSDAQ. The CDR3 is made up of 15 amino acids. V lost 1 base to trimming and J lost 6 bases; unmatched junction nucleotides: 9. CDR3 amino acids: CASSLVRERALEQYF. For the CDR3, the DNA is TGTGCCAGCAGCTTAGTGCGGGAGAGGGCTCTCGAGCAGTACTTC.

This clone turned up a few times. J is TRBJ2-1 and V is TRBV30; D gene ambiguous. V was pared by 5 bases and J by 4 bases, with 9 bases between. The CDR3 contains 12 residues. Germline V gene lookup returns CDR1 GTSNPN and CDR2 SVGIG (reference sequence). CDR3 loop: CAWDVVYNEQFF. CDR3 sequence (DNA): TGTGCCTGGGATGTTGTATACAATGAGCAGTTCTTC.

The chain carries TRBV6-6 and TRBJ2-1; D perhaps matches TRBD2 (5 bases). Per germline, CDR1 MNHNY and CDR2 SVGAGI (reference sequence). This CDR3 comprises 14 residues. The V and J ends lost 3 bases and 8 bases respectively, with 14 bases between them. The CDR3 spells CASSYLGVGDEQFF. The CDR3 DNA follows: TGTGCCAGCAGTTATTTAGGTGTCGGGGATGAGCAGTTCTTC.

The CDR3 DNA reads TGCGCCAGCAGCTCGGACAGCTTTGATGAAAAACTGTTTTTT. It yields the protein CASSSDSFDEKLFF. The gene calls are TRBV5-1 and TRBJ1-4; a possible D gene is TRBD1 (6 bases). CDR1 SGHRS and CDR2 YFSETQ come from the germline V gene. The CDR3 covers 14 residues. Trimming stripped 3 bases from V and 6 bases from J, with 12 bases between. The full variable domain, completed using reference TRBV5-1 and TRBJ1-4, is KAGVTQTPRYLIKTRGQQVTLSCSPISGHRSVSWYQQTPGQGLQFLFEYFSETQRNKGNFPGRFSGRQFSNSRSEMNVSTLELGDSALYLCASSSDSFDEKLFFGSGTQLSVL.

The CDR3 DNA follows: TGCAGCGTCACGACAGGAATGAACACTGAAGCTTTCTTT. Residues: CSVTTGMNTEAFF. This sequence joins TRBV29-1 and TRBJ1-1, with D maybe TRBD1 (6 bases). There are 13 residues in the CDR3. Per the germline V gene, CDR1 is SQVTM and CDR2 is ANQGSEA. Trimming left V 6 bases short and J 0 bases short, with 11 bases between.

This chain uses TRBV9 with TRBJ2-7, with TRBD1 matching over 7 bases. The V and J ends lost 4 bases and 0 bases, in that order; junction bases with no gene match: 10. From germline, CDR1 is SGDLS and CDR2 YYNGEE. The CDR3 runs 16 residues. The chain's CDR3 is CASSKSGQESSYEQYF. The CDR3 DNA follows: TGTGCCAGCAGCAAGAGCGGACAGGAGAGCTCCTACGAGCAGTACTTC.

Only a few counts were recorded for this clone. Here the CDR3 reads CASSSRGALDSPLHF. The CDR3 DNA reads TGTGCCAGCAGCTCCCGGGGAGCATTGGATTCACCCCTCCACTTT. V and J are TRBV3-1 (or the pseudogene TRBV3-2) and TRBJ1-6; the D is unclear. The CDR3 has 15 residues. The V gene's germline CDR1 is LGHDT and CDR2 YNNKEL (reference sequence). V shed 5 bases and J shed 8 bases, with 16 bases lying between them.

The chain recombines TRBV6-5 with TRBJ2-7, with 12 bases lining up with TRBD1. The CDR3 loop spans 14 amino acids. Germline V gene sequence: CDR1 MNHEY, CDR2 SVGAGI. After removal of 11 bases from V and 5 bases from J, the junction contained 10 bases not matched to a gene. This CDR3 is CAAGTGQGADEQYF. As DNA, the CDR3 is TGTGCCGCCGGGACGGGACAGGGGGCAGACGAGCAGTACTTC.